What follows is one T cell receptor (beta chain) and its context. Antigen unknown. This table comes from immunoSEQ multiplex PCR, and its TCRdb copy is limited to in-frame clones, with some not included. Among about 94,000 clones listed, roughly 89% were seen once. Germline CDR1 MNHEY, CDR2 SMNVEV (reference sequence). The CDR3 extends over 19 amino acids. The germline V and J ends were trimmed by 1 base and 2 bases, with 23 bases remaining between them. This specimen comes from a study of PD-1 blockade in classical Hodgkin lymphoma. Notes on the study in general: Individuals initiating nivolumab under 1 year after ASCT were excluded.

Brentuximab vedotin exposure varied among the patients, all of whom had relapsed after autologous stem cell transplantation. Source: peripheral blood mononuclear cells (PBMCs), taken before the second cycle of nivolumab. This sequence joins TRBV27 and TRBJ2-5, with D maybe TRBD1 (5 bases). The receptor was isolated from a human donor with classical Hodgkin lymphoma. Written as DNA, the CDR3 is TGTGCCAGCAGTTTATTCCAACCCCAAGGACAAGAGAATCAAGAGACCCAGTACTTC. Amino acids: CASSLFQPQGQENQETQYF.